These 12 T cell receptor beta chains were sequenced from one sample in a study of cytomegalovirus exposure and HLA in healthy donors. The PCR employed 60 Vbeta primers together with 13 Jbeta primers. The assay was immunoSEQ multiplex PCR, and TCRdb's table has in-frame clones only and misses some. The sample has about 140,000 clones, 80% seen once. Source material: PBMCs. The receptors derive from a man aged 40-50 years in good health and CMV-seronegative.

This clone was seen a single time. V usage is TRBV13 and J usage is TRBJ2-7, with 15 positions matching TRBD2. Unmatched junction bases numbered 7, after V lost 5 bases and J lost 5 bases. The CDR3 covers 16 residues. The germline V gene encodes CDR1 PRHDT and CDR2 FYEKMQ (reference sequence). In DNA, the CDR3 is TGTGCCAGCAGCGGAGGACTAGCGGGGGGGCTCCACGAGCAGTACTTC. Translated, it gives CASSGGLAGGLHEQYF.

The chain carries TRBV5-1 and TRBJ2-3; no reliable D call. Germline values: CDR1 SGHRS, CDR2 YFSETQ. V dropped 4 bases and J dropped 4 bases, with 16 bases sitting between them. The length of the CDR3 is 15 residues. CDR3 amino acids: CASSPINTGADTQYF. The CDR3 DNA is TGCGCCAGCAGCCCGATTAATACGGGTGCAGATACGCAGTATTTT. The full variable domain, in which reference TRBV5-1 and TRBJ2-3 provide the parts outside the CDR3, is KAGVTQTPRYLIKTRGQQVTLSCSPISGHRSVSWYQQTPGQGLQFLFEYFSETQRNKGNFPGRFSGRQFSNSRSEMNVSTLELGDSALYLCASSPINTGADTQYFGPGTRLTVL.

This clone appeared once. The rearrangement links TRBV7-2 to TRBJ2-1; TRBD2 aligns across 11 bases. Looked up from germline, CDR1 is SGHTA and CDR2 is FQGNSA. The CDR3 totals 16 residues. The V segment lost 5 bases and the J segment 3 bases; nucleotides outside the gene matches: 6. Written as DNA, the CDR3 is TGTGCCAGCAGCGAAGGACTAGCGGGCTACTACAATGAGCAGTTCTTC. Translating gives CASSEGLAGYYNEQFF.

This chain joins TRBV10-2 and TRBJ1-2; the D gene is possibly TRBD1 (6 bases). Germline-derived CDR1 and CDR2 are WSHSY and SAAADI. V lost 8 bases to trimming and J lost 9 bases, with 16 bases between them. The CDR3 totals 12 residues. CDR3 in DNA: TGCGCCAGCTCCCGGGACAATGACCGCTACACCTTC. This translates into CASSRDNDRYTF.

This clone turned up a few times. The chain is built from TRBV27 and TRBJ1-5; D is possibly TRBD1 (6 bases). CDR1 MNHEY and CDR2 SMNVEV come from the germline V gene (reference sequence). V lost 3 bases and J lost 0, with 9 bases in between. The CDR3 spans 15 residues. The DNA of the CDR3 is TGTGCCAGCAGTTTTACAGGGCGTAGCAATCAGCCCCAGCATTTT. Encoded protein: CASSFTGRSNQPQHF.

The chain employs TRBV28 and TRBJ1-4, with D unclear. V lost 5 bases and J 3 bases, leaving 7 bases between the germline ends. Germline V gene lookup returns CDR1 MDHEN and CDR2 SYDVKM. The CDR3 loop spans 13 amino acids. CDR3 nucleotides: TGTGCCAGCAGTACCCCGGCTAATGAAAAACTGTTTTTT. Amino acids: CASSTPANEKLFF.

The V gene is TRBV10-1, the J gene TRBJ2-7, with 8 bases identical to TRBD1. The CDR3 spans 14 residues. CDR1 is WNHNN, CDR2 SYGVQD, per germline (reference sequence). Trimming cost V 7 bases and J 2 bases; bases outside gene matches: 7. Here the CDR3 reads CASTPGTGAYEQYF. In DNA, the CDR3 is TGCGCCAGCACCCCGGGGACAGGAGCCTACGAGCAGTACTTC.

V and J are TRBV4-1 and TRBJ1-1, with D possibly TRBD1 on 6 matching bases. The V end was cut by 0 bases, the J end by 1 base, with 12 bases between. The CDR3 extends over 16 amino acids. Looked up from germline, CDR1 is MGHRA and CDR2 is YSYEKL. The CDR3 bases are TGCGCCAGCAGCCAAGATGTTGGACAGTCGAACACTGAAGCTTTCTTT. Protein: CASSQDVGQSNTEAFF.

This clone has only a few counts. The chain has TRBV18 and TRBJ2-5, with 12 bases matching TRBD2. Trimming cost V 0 bases and J 6 bases; bases outside gene matches: 5. The CDR3 is 16 residues long. Germline V lookup: CDR1 KGHSH, CDR2 LQKENI. CDR3 nucleotides: TGTGCCAGCTCACCACCTTCTAGCGGGGGGGCCAAGACCCAGTACTTC. Translating gives CASSPPSSGGAKTQYF.

The chain employs TRBV6-1 and TRBJ2-3; 9 positions agree with TRBD1. CDR1 and CDR2 (germline): MNHNS, SASEGT. There are 15 residues in the CDR3. Germline trimming cut 6 bases from V and 2 bases from J; bases unmatched to any gene: 6. The CDR3 DNA reads TGTGCCAGCAGGGGACAGGGCATCCCCACAGATACGCAGTATTTT. Protein sequence: CASRGQGIPTDTQYF.

This clone was found once. V gene TRBV18 combines with J gene TRBJ1-2; possible D gene TRBD1, 5 bases. CDR3 length: 13 residues. Germline V gene lookup returns CDR1 KGHSH and CDR2 LQKENI. V was pared by 3 bases and J by 8 bases, with 13 bases between. The CDR3, as DNA: TGTGCCAGCTCACCCACAGGTGAAAGAGGCTACACCTTC. This codes for CASSPTGERGYTF. The full variable domain, in which reference TRBV18 and TRBJ1-2 provide the parts outside the CDR3, is NAGVMQNPRHLVRRRGQEARLRCSPMKGHSHVYWYRQLPEEGLKFMVYLQKENIIDESGMPKERFSAEFPKEGPSILRIQQVVRGDSAAYFCASSPTGERGYTFGSGTRLTVV.

The J gene is TRBJ2-3, the V gene TRBV28, with a weak D call TRBD2 (5 bases). Trimming cost V 11 bases and J 5 bases, with 17 bases left between them. The CDR3 is made up of 13 amino acids. Germline CDR1 and CDR2: MDHEN and SYDVKM. The CDR3 DNA sequence: TGTGCCGCGTTTGAGGAGAGCGGAGATACGCAGTATTTT. This translates into CAAFEESGDTQYF.